This T cell receptor beta chain appears in the sequencing data of a study of blood T cell repertoires in COVID-19 (TCRdb year 2020). Regarding the study in general: Collaborator samples came from the United States, Italy and Spain and covered acute and convalescent phases of COVID-19. The material from the prospective study consisted of cDNA or gDNA derived from T cells, B-cell-depleted T cells, or PBMCs. Subjects who had been exposed to COVID-19, were actively infected with it, or had recovered from it provided the deeply sampled blood TCRbeta repertoires that made up the dataset. The repertoires were released in a freely available public database intended as a resource for research on the immune response to SARS-CoV-2. Samples came from the ongoing ImmuneRACE study (first 160 participants) plus 1,254 subjects from 6 global collaborators. Nearly every sample came with metadata listing a de-identified subject ID, COVID-19 status, age in years and sex. HLA class I and class II types, where available, came from metadata supplied by the sample provider rather than from assay-based typing. Overall study results and their limits: How much clinical and demographic metadata was included differed by source and by participant, and the metadata was provided uncurated.

Each collaborating institution followed its own protocols to collect whole blood in K2EDTA tubes. For TCRbeta analysis, collaborators shipped samples in one of three forms: frozen whole blood, isolated PBMCs, or DNA extracted from either of those sample types. As for this clone: It lacks a known antigen. The record has no base qualities; no much larger clone is one base away.

TCRbeta CDR3 regions were amplified from genomic DNA by means of the immunoSEQ Assay, a bias-controlled multiplex PCR. The published analysis was carried out like this. The number of nucleated cells in each sample was estimated by amplification of reference gene primers within the assay. To quantify the absolute abundance of each unique TCRbeta CDR3 rearrangement, sequence reads were collapsed and filtered. Productive Simpson clonality was computed per sample as the square root of Simpson's diversity index over productive rearrangements. TCRdb retrieved this table from immuneACCESS and kept in-frame rearrangements only. Not all clones are present; in checked studies, unresolved V genes account for under half, and no reason is known for the remainder. V, J and clone size are taken as reported in that table, and D and trimming were inferred from the DNA itself. In all, the sample holds about 120,000 clones, and about 86% of those were seen once. 2% to 2.5% of the sample comes from the top ten.

The junction shows trimming of 4 bases on V and 6 bases on J, plus 11 bases between the germline ends. From the germline V gene, CDR1 is LGHNT and CDR2 is FRNRAP. Including the terminal cysteine and phenylalanine, the CDR3 comprises 13 residues. Just the 39-base CDR3 DNA is kept, in frame starting at base 1. The specimen was peripheral blood. The receptor's source is a woman aged 50 to 60 with acute or convalescent COVID-19. The chain is made from TRBV12-5 and TRBJ2-3; the D gene is perhaps TRBD2, from 6 matching bases. CDR3 loop: CASGSGLPDTQYF. DNA sequence: TGTGCTAGTGGTTCGGGACTTCCCGATACGCAGTATTTT.